This T cell receptor beta chain was recovered during a study of molecular identifiers for immune sequencing clone quantification. Study background: Five aliquots were made in replicates from the RNA of about 20,000 or 100,000 naive CD8 cells, and four were sequenced. Study observations and caveats: Clones above 20 RNA copies contained over 97% of effector molecules but under 1% of naive ones.

The CD8+CD4-CCR7+CD45RA+ phenotype defined the sorted naive CD8 T cells. Methods described previously, with TCR primers listed, were used for bulk TCR libraries. Via MiXCR, TCRdb re-called the PCR reads, giving one row per CDR3 protein. The sample gives hundreds of thousands of distinct CDR3 sequences, 15% to 20% of which show up once; approximately 0.9% is in the top ten. The V end was cut by 0 bases, the J end by 3 bases, with 15 bases between. The CDR3 extends over 15 amino acids. CDR1 is DFQATT and CDR2 is SNEGSKA in the germline V gene (reference sequence). Comment on this clonotype: Its specificity is not known.

V and J are TRBV20-1 and TRBJ2-7; D might be TRBD1 (5 bases). The sequenced sample was naive CD8+ T cells from blood, with Jurkat cell RNA spiked in. Subset specified: FACS-sorted CD8+CD4-CCR7+CD45RA+ naive T cells. This sequence was found in a human donor in good health. Some libraries in this study had Jurkat cell RNA spiked in. DNA of the CDR3: TGCAGTGCTAGAGATGCCAGGGCTAGTTTCTACGAGCAGTACTTC. This gives the protein CSARDARASFYEQYF.